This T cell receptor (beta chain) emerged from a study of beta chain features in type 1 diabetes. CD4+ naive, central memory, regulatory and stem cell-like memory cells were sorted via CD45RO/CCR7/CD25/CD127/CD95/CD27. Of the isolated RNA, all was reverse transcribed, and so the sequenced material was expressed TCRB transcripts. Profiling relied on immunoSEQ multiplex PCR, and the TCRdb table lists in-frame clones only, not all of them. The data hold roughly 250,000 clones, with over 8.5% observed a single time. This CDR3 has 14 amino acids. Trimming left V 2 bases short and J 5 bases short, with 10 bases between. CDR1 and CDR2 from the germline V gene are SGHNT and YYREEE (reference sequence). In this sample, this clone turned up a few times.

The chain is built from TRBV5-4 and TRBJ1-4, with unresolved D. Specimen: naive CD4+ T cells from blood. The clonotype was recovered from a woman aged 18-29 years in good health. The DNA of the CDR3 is TGTGCCAGCAGCTTATACGGAGTCAATGAAAAACTGTTTTTT. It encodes CASSLYGVNEKLFF.